One sample yielded the 27 T cell receptor beta chains listed below, sequenced in a study of T cells after yellow fever vaccination. TCRdb reanalysed the 5' RACE reads using MiXCR and keeps one entry per CDR3 protein. The sample carries 150,000 to 200,000 distinct CDR3 sequences, approximately 11% recorded once. This sample comprised CD8+ T cells sorted from PBMCs, obtained 15 days after the yellow fever booster vaccination. The receptor set was obtained from a man younger than 30 who received the YFV17D yellow fever vaccine.

J is TRBJ1-4 and V is TRBV4-3, with D maybe TRBD1 (5 bases). Germline-derived CDR1 and CDR2 are LGHNA and YSLEER. The CDR3 spans 15 residues. V was trimmed by 0 bases and J by 3 bases, leaving 8 bases between them. CDR3 in amino acids: CASSQDSGPNEKLFF. For the CDR3, the DNA is TGCGCCAGCAGCCAAGATTCGGGACCTAATGAAAAACTGTTTTTT.

This sequence joins TRBV7-2 and TRBJ2-1; 7 bases fit TRBD1. Trimming removed 5 bases from V and 5 bases from J; junction bases left unmatched: 18. From germline, CDR1 is SGHTA and CDR2 FQGNSA. The CDR3 runs to 18 residues. CDR3 protein: CASSLGGVTRYLDNEQFF. CDR3 coding DNA: TGTGCCAGCAGCCTAGGGGGCGTTACTAGATATCTCGACAATGAGCAGTTCTTC.

The chain combines TRBV4-1 with TRBJ2-3; D is unresolved. Germline V gene lookup returns CDR1 MGHRA and CDR2 YSYEKL. Deletions cut 5 bases from V and 4 bases from J, with 16 bases between. The CDR3 is 15 residues long. The CDR3 loop is CASSYRLAVSDTQYF. In nucleotides, the CDR3 is TGCGCCAGCAGCTATCGCTTAGCTGTGTCAGATACGCAGTATTTT.

DNA of the CDR3: TGTGCCATCAGTTCTGGATACTACGAGCAGTACTTC. Translated: CAISSGYYEQYF. J is TRBJ2-7 and V is TRBV10-3; D is unresolved. Germline CDR1 ENHRY, CDR2 SYGVKD. The CDR3 runs to 12 residues. Trimming took off 5 bases at V and 3 bases at J, with 8 bases between the two ends.

This clonotype was seen a few times. This sequence joins TRBV29-1 and TRBJ2-7; D is perhaps TRBD2 (6 bases). The CDR3 covers 14 residues. Looked up from germline, CDR1 is SQVTM and CDR2 is ANQGSEA. Deletions cut 0 bases from V and 3 bases from J, with 12 bases between. CDR3 sequence reads: CSVEEDVGGYEQYF. CDR3 DNA sequence: TGCAGCGTTGAAGAAGATGTGGGGGGCTACGAGCAGTACTTC.

There are a few counts of this clonotype. The rearrangement joins TRBV29-1 to TRBJ1-1; the D gene is possibly TRBD1 (6 bases). Looked up from germline, CDR1 is SQVTM and CDR2 is ANQGSEA. Trimming removed 7 bases from V and 3 bases from J, with 12 bases in between. The CDR3 is 12 residues long. The CDR3 spells CSGITGYTEAFF. Written as DNA, the CDR3 is TGCAGCGGTATTACAGGGTACACTGAAGCTTTCTTT.

The chain links TRBV19 to TRBJ1-3; D uncertain. CDR1 and CDR2 (germline): LNHDA, SQIVND (reference sequence). The CDR3 consists of 13 residues. Trimming removed 7 bases at V and 3 bases at J, with 10 bases between. CDR3 nucleotides: TGTGCCAGTACCGCGCGCGGTGGAAACACCATATATTTT. As protein: CASTARGGNTIYF.

This clonotype has just a few counts. The chain is built from TRBV6-6 and TRBJ1-5, with a tentative D call TRBD1 (6 bases). V was trimmed by 2 bases and J by 0 bases, leaving 11 bases between them. The CDR3 sequence is 16 residues long. Germline lookup yields CDR1 MNHNY and CDR2 SVGAGI (reference sequence). CDR3 in amino acids: CASSYPDSYSNQPQHF. CDR3 coding DNA: TGTGCCAGCAGTTACCCGGACAGTTATAGCAATCAGCCCCAGCATTTT.

This clonotype was observed a handful of times. This chain joins TRBV7-9 and TRBJ2-5; D is tentatively TRBD1 or TRBD2 (5 bases each). Trimming cost V 2 bases and J 2 bases, with 9 bases left between them. Germline lookup yields CDR1 SEHNR and CDR2 FQNEAQ (reference sequence). There are 14 residues in the CDR3. The CDR3 DNA reads TGTGCCAGCAGCTTACTTTGGGGGCAAGAGACCCAGTACTTC. This codes for CASSLLWGQETQYF.

This clonotype was recorded a few times. The chain carries TRBV11-2 and TRBJ2-1; 8 bases are a match to TRBD1. With V trimmed by 5 bases and J by 3 bases, 12 bases remained unmatched. The CDR3 spans 17 residues. CDR1 SGHAT and CDR2 FQNNGV come from the germline V gene. DNA for the CDR3: TGTGCCAGCAGCGCCTCCTTACTTACAGGGGGCTACAATGAGCAGTTCTTC. This encodes CASSASLLTGGYNEQFF.

This clonotype was seen a few times. This chain uses TRBV3-1 with TRBJ2-7; 9 bases match TRBD1. Trimming at V came to 2 bases and at J to 3 bases, leaving 2 bases not matched to a gene. Germline-derived CDR1 and CDR2 are LGHDT and YNNKEL (reference sequence). The CDR3 has 14 amino acids. In DNA, the CDR3 is TGTGCCAGCAGCCAACGGACAGGGGTCTACGAGCAGTACTTC. Amino acid sequence: CASSQRTGVYEQYF.

Here the CDR3 DNA reads TGTGCCAGCAGCCCTGTGGGGGGCTACGAGCAGTACGTC. Protein product: CASSPVGGYEQYV. The V and J genes are TRBV7-9 and TRBJ2-7; weak D call: TRBD2 (6 bases). Germline loops: CDR1 SEHNR, CDR2 FQNEAQ (reference sequence). The ends were cut back, 5 bases at V and 3 bases at J, with 11 bases in the middle. The CDR3 is 13 residues long.

This clonotype showed up just a few times. The chain carries TRBV9 and TRBJ1-6, with D possibly TRBD1 on 6 matching bases. CDR3 length equals 13 residues. CDR1 is SGDLS and CDR2 is YYNGEE in the germline V gene. The ends were cut back, 4 bases at V and 10 bases at J, with 12 bases in the middle. CDR3 residues: CASSTQGKSPLHF. CDR3 nucleotides: TGTGCCAGCAGCACTCAGGGGAAATCACCCCTCCACTTT. The complete variable domain, with remaining parts taken from reference TRBV9 and TRBJ1-6, reads DSGVTQTPKHLITATGQRVTLRCSPRSGDLSVYWYQQSLDQGLQFLIQYYNGEERAKGNILERFSAQQFPDLHSELNLSSLELGDSALYFCASSTQGKSPLHFGNGTRLTVT.

This clonotype was detected a few times. The rearrangement joins TRBV11-2 to TRBJ2-5, with 7 positions matching TRBD2. After removal of 4 bases from V and 2 bases from J, the junction contained 10 bases not matched to a gene. Looked up from germline, CDR1 is SGHAT and CDR2 is FQNNGV. This CDR3 has 16 residues. As DNA, the CDR3 is TGTGCCAGCAGCTCGCAGACTAGCCGATTTCAAGAGACCCAGTACTTC. It specifies CASSSQTSRFQETQYF.

Points on this clonotype: One junction end does not reproduce the germline sequence, and a read error may be involved. The chain recombines TRBV27 with TRBJ1-5; D is unclear. CDR1 is MNHEY, CDR2 SMNVEV, per germline (reference sequence). The CDR3 spans 14 residues. CDR3 loop: CASSSPASDQPQHF. The CDR3 DNA is TGTGCCAGCAGTTCGCCGGCTAGCGATCAGCCCCAGCATTTT.

This rearrangement joins TRBV14 to TRBJ2-5, with a weak D call TRBD2 (5 bases). The V gene lost 0 bases and the J gene lost 4 bases, with 12 bases spanning the gap. Germline V lookup: CDR1 SGHDN, CDR2 FVKESK. CDR3 length: 15 amino acids. CDR3 bases: TGTGCCAGCAGCCAAGATCGGGGTTGGCTAGAGACCCAGTACTTC. It yields the protein CASSQDRGWLETQYF. The variable domain in full, completed from reference TRBV14 and TRBJ2-5, reads EAGVTQFPSHSVIEKGQTVTLRCDPISGHDNLYWYRRVMGKEIKFLLHFVKESKQDESGMPNNRFLAERTGGTYSTLKVQPAELEDSGVYFCASSQDRGWLETQYFGPGTRLLVL.

This clonotype has a single count. The genes are TRBV4-1 and TRBJ1-2; D unresolved. V was trimmed by 6 bases and J by 4 bases, leaving 18 bases between them. The CDR3 runs 15 residues. In germline, CDR1 is MGHRA, CDR2 YSYEKL. DNA for the CDR3: TGCGCCAGCAGACCCCACCCCGAGTCTTTCTATGGCTACACCTTC. Amino acids: CASRPHPESFYGYTF.

This clonotype was counted between two and nine times. The V and J genes are TRBV5-1 and TRBJ2-5; tentatively, D is TRBD1 (6 bases). From germline, CDR1 is SGHRS and CDR2 YFSETQ. The ends were cut back, 2 bases at V and 5 bases at J, with 16 bases in the middle. This CDR3 is built from 15 residues. DNA of the CDR3: TGCGCCAGCAGCTTCCGTCCAGGGGATGGGGAGACCCAGTACTTC. Translating it yields CASSFRPGDGETQYF.

The chain recombines TRBV10-3 with TRBJ1-2; D is unclear. Trimming cost V 9 bases and J 3 bases, with 17 bases left between them. This CDR3 is built from 14 residues. Per the germline V gene, CDR1 is ENHRY and CDR2 is SYGVKD. The CDR3 protein is CAMGGQDSDYGYTF. CDR3 bases: TGTGCCATGGGCGGGCAGGATAGTGACTATGGCTACACCTTC.

In its sample, this clonotype was seen a few times. V is TRBV4-3 and J is TRBJ2-7; TRBD1 aligns across 8 bases. The V and J ends lost 4 bases and 2 bases, in that order; junction bases with no gene match: 7. There are 15 residues in the CDR3. Germline values: CDR1 LGHNA, CDR2 YSLEER. CDR3 protein: CASSPSDRAAYEQYF. CDR3 in DNA: TGCGCCAGCAGCCCTTCGGACAGGGCGGCCTACGAGCAGTACTTC.

This clonotype was seen a handful of times. The chain couples TRBV25-1 to TRBJ2-5, with 8 bases identical to TRBD1. CDR3 size: 18 residues. J was trimmed by 4 bases and V by 0 bases; bases with no gene match: 13. Germline values: CDR1 MGHDK, CDR2 SYGVNS. This CDR3 reads CASSEYQVSQGAGETQYF. In DNA form, the CDR3 reads TGTGCCAGCAGTGAATATCAGGTCTCGCAGGGGGCGGGAGAGACCCAGTACTTC.

This clonotype was found a few times. J is TRBJ1-1 and V is TRBV4-1; no reliable D call. The CDR3 consists of 14 residues. Trimming stripped 0 bases from V and 6 bases from J, with 11 bases between. CDR1 is MGHRA and CDR2 is YSYEKL in the germline V gene. In DNA form, the CDR3 reads TGCGCCAGCAGCCAAGATAATGGATTCCCTGAAGCTTTCTTT. Amino acids: CASSQDNGFPEAFF.

This clonotype occurred many times. The chain is built from TRBV6-2 or TRBV6-3 and TRBJ1-6; maybe TRBD1 (5 bases). The germline gives CDR1 MNHEY, CDR2 SVGEGT. The CDR3 has 15 residues. V was trimmed by 5 bases and J by 10 bases, leaving 18 bases between them. DNA for the CDR3: TGTGCCAGCAGTGCCAGGGAGGAGTGGAAGTCACCCCTCCACTTT. Translating gives CASSAREEWKSPLHF.

The rearrangement joins TRBV6-5 to TRBJ2-7, with D tentatively TRBD1 or TRBD2 (5 bases each). The CDR3 covers 14 residues. From germline, CDR1 is MNHEY and CDR2 SVGAGI. V lost 0 bases and J lost 3, with 9 bases in between. CDR3: CASSYSGVNYEQYF. CDR3 bases: TGTGCCAGCAGTTACTCGGGGGTAAACTACGAGCAGTACTTC.

The chain uses TRBV6-5 and TRBJ2-7; weak D call: TRBD2 (6 bases). Trimming took 2 bases from V and 3 from J, leaving 8 bases between them. Germline CDR1 MNHEY, CDR2 SVGAGI. CDR3 size: 13 residues. The CDR3, as DNA: TGTGCCAGCAGTTACGGGACTGGCTACGAGCAGTACGTC. Translated, it gives CASSYGTGYEQYV.

The V gene is TRBV7-9, the J gene TRBJ2-1; D unresolved. This CDR3 spans 11 amino acids. The germline V gene has CDR1 SEHNR and CDR2 FQNEAQ (reference sequence). The germline V and J ends were trimmed by 3 bases and 5 bases, with 2 bases remaining between them. The CDR3: CASSFDNEQFF. DNA for the CDR3: TGTGCCAGCAGCTTTGACAATGAGCAGTTCTTC.

The chain combines TRBV4-3 with TRBJ2-7; 7 bases map to TRBD1. This CDR3 is 13 amino acids long. V dropped 2 bases and J dropped 7; count of bases not matched to a gene: 5. Germline assignment: CDR1 LGHNA and CDR2 YSLEER. CDR3: CASSQSQGWEQYF. For the CDR3, the DNA is TGCGCCAGCAGCCAATCACAGGGGTGGGAGCAGTACTTC.